The clone carrying this T cell receptor (beta chain) was seen more than once but under ten times. Its antigen remains unidentified. The source of the sample is a study of T cell repertoires in cytomegalovirus infection. Turning to the study itself: CMV infection plus the matching HLA type was flagged by public TCR beta signatures.

Findings and caveats of the study: CMV carriers having the relevant HLA were flagged by cumulative public TCR beta family frequency. CMV-specific HLA-C-restricted TCR beta clonotypes dominated the ex vivo response.

This CDR3 spans 16 amino acids. The V and J ends lost 6 bases and 1 base, in that order; junction bases with no gene match: 10. TCRdb independently ran MiXCR on the reads; one entry per CDR3 protein. The profile shows 350,000 to 550,000 distinct CDR3 sequences, under 40% of them singletons. The source is a human donor in good health (CMV status not recorded). Some clones in this sample may be carry-over from other donors' samples. This chain uses TRBV12-3 or TRBV12-4 with TRBJ2-3, with 7 bases fitting TRBD2. Input material: PBMCs. The CDR3 reads CASRKRTSSGTDTQYF. The CDR3 DNA follows: TGTGCCAGCAGAAAACGGACTAGTTCGGGCACAGATACGCAGTATTTT.